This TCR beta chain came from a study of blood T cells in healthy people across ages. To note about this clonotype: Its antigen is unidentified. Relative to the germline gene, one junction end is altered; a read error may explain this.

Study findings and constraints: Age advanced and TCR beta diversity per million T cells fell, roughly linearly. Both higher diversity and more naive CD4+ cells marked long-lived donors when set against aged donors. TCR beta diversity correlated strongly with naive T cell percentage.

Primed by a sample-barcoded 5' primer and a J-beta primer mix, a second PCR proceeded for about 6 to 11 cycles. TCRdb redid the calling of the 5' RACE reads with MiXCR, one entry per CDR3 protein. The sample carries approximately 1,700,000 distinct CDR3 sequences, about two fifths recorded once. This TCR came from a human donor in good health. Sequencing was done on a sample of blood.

Here the CDR3 DNA reads TGTACTAGTGGTTTGGCTCGACTAGCGGGGGGGCGAGATACGCAGTATTTT. Its protein is CTSGLARLAGGRDTQYF. The chain couples TRBV12-5 to TRBJ2-3; 14 bases match TRBD2. CDR3 length: 17 amino acids. The germline CDR1 and CDR2 sequences are LGHNT and FRNRAP.